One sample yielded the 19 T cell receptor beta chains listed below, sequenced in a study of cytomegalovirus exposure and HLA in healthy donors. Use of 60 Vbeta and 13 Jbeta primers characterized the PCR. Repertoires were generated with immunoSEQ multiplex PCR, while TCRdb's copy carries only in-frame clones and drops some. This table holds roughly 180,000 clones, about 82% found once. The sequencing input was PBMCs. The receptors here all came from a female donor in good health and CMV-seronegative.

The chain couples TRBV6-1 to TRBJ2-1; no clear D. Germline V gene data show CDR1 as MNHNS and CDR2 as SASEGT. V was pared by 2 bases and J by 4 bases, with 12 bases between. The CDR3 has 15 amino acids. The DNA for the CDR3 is TGTGCCAGCAGTGAAAGTGGCAGGAATTACAATGAGCAGTTCTTC. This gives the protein CASSESGRNYNEQFF.

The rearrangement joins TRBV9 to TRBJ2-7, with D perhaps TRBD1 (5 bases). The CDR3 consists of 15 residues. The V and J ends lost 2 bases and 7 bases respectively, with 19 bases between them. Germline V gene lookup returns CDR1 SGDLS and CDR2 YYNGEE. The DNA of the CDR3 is TGTGCCAGCAGCGTCTCAAGTGGGGAAGGGGCAGAGCAGTACTTC. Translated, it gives CASSVSSGEGAEQYF.

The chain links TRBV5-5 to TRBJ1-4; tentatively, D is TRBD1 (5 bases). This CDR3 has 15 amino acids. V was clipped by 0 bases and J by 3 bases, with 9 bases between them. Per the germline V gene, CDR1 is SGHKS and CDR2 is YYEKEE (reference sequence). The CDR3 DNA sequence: TGTGCCAGCAGCTTGGCTCCGGGGGCTAATGAAAAACTGTTTTTT. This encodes CASSLAPGANEKLFF. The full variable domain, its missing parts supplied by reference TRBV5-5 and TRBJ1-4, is DAGVTQSPTHLIKTRGQQVTLRCSPISGHKSVSWYQQVLGQGPQFIFQYYEKEERGRGNFPDRFSARQFPNYSSELNVNALLLGDSALYLCASSLAPGANEKLFFGSGTQLSVL.

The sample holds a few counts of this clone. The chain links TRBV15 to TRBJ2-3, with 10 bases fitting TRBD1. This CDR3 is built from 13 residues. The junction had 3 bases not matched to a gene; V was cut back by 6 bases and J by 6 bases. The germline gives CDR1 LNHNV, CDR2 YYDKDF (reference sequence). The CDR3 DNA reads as TGTGCCACCAGGGACAGGGGGTCGGATACGCAGTATTTT. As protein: CATRDRGSDTQYF. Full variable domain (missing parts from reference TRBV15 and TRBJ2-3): DAMVIQNPRYQVTQFGKPVTLSCSQTLNHNVMYWYQQKSSQAPKLLFHYYDKDFNNEADTPDNFQSRRPNTSFCFLDIRSPGLGDTAMYLCATRDRGSDTQYFGPGTRLTVL.

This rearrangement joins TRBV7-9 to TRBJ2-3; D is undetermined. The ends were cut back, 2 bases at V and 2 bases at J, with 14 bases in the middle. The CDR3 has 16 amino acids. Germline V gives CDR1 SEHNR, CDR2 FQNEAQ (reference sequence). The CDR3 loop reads CASSLLPDSPTDTQYF. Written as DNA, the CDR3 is TGTGCCAGCAGCTTACTGCCAGACTCCCCCACAGATACGCAGTATTTT.

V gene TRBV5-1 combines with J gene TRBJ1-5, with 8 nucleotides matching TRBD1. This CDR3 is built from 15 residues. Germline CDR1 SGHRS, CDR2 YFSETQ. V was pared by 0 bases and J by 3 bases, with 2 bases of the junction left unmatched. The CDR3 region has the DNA TGCGCCAGCAGCTTGGGGGGACAGGTCAATCAGCCCCAGCATTTT. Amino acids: CASSLGGQVNQPQHF.

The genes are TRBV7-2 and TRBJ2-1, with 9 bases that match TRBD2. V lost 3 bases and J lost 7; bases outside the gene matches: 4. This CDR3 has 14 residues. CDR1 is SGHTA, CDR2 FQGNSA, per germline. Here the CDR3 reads CASSLRGGQNEQFF. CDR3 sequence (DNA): TGTGCCAGCAGCTTGCGGGGGGGGCAGAATGAGCAGTTCTTC. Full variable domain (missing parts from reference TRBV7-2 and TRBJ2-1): GAGVSQSPSNKVTEKGKDVELRCDPISGHTALYWYRQSLGQGLEFLIYFQGNSAPDKSGLPSDRFSAERTGGSVSTLTIQRTQQEDSAVYLCASSLRGGQNEQFFGPGTRLTVL.

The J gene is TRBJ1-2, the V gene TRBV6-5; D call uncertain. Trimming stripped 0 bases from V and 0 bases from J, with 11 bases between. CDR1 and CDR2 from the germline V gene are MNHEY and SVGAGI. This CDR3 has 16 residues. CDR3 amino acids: CASSYSIVGTNYGYTF. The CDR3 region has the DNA TGTGCCAGCAGTTACTCGATCGTGGGCACTAACTATGGCTACACCTTC.

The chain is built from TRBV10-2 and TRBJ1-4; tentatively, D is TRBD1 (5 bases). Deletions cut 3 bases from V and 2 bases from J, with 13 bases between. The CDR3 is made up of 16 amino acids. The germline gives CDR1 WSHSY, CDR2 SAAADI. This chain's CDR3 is CASSDGGVSTNEKLFF. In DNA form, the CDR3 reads TGCGCCAGCAGTGATGGAGGGGTGTCCACTAATGAAAAACTGTTTTTT.

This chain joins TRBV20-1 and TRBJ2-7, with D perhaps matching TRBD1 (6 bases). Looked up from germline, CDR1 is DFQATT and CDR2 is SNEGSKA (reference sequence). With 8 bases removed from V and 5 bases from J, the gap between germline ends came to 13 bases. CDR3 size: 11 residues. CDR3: CSSKQGNEQYF. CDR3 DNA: TGCAGTTCGAAACAGGGTAACGAGCAGTACTTC.

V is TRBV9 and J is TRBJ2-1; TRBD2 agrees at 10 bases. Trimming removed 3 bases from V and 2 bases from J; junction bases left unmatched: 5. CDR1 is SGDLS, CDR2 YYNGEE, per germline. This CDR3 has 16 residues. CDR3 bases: TGTGCCAGCAGCGATTCTAGCGGGAGAACCTACAATGAGCAGTTCTTC. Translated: CASSDSSGRTYNEQFF.

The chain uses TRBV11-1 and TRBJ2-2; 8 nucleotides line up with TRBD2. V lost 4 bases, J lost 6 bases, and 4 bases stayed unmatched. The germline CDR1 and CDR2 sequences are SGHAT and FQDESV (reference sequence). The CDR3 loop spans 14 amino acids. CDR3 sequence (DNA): TGTGCCAGCAGCTCGCGGGGGGCCGCCGGGGAGCTGTTTTTT. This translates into CASSSRGAAGELFF.

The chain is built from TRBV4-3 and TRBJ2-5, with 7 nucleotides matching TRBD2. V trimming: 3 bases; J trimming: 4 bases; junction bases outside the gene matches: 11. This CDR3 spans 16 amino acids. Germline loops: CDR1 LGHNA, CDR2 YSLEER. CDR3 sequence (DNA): TGCGCCAGCAGCCAGAACTCCAGGCGGGGGTCAGAGACCCAGTACTTC. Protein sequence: CASSQNSRRGSETQYF.

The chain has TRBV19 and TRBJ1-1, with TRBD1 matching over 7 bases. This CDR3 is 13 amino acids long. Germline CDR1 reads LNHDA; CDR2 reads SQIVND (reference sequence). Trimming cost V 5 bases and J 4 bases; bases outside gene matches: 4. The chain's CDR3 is CASSEGASTEAFF. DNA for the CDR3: TGTGCCAGTAGTGAGGGGGCAAGCACTGAAGCTTTCTTT.

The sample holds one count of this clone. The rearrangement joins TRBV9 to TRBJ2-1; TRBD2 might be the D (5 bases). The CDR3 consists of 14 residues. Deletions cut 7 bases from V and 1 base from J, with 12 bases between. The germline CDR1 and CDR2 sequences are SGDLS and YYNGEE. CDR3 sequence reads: CASGRRTSYNEQFF. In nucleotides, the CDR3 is TGTGCCAGCGGTCGGAGGACGTCCTACAATGAGCAGTTCTTC. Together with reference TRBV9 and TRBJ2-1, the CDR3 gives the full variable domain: DSGVTQTPKHLITATGQRVTLRCSPRSGDLSVYWYQQSLDQGLQFLIQYYNGEERAKGNILERFSAQQFPDLHSELNLSSLELGDSALYFCASGRRTSYNEQFFGPGTRLTVL.

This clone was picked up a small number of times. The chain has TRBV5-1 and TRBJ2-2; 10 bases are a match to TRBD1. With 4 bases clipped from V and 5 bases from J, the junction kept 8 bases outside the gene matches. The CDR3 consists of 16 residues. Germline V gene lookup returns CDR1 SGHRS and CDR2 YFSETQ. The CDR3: CASSPGQGGWTGELFF. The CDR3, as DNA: TGCGCCAGCAGCCCCGGACAGGGGGGATGGACCGGGGAGCTGTTTTTT.

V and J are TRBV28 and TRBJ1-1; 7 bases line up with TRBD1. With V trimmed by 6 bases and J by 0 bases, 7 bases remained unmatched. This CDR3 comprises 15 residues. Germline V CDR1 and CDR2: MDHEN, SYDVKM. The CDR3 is CASSSTGTVNTEAFF. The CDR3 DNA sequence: TGTGCCAGCAGCTCGACAGGGACGGTGAACACTGAAGCTTTCTTT.

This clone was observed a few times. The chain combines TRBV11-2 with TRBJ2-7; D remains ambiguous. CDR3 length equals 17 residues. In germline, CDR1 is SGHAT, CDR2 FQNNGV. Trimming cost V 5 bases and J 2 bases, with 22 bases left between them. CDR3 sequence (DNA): TGTGCCAGCAGCCGATCCATAGACTCGATCATCGCCTACGAGCAGTACTTC. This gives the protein CASSRSIDSIIAYEQYF.

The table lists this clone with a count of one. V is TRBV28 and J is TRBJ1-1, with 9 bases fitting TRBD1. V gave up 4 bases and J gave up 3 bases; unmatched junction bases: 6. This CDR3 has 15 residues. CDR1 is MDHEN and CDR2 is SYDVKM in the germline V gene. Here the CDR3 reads CASSSPGQGHTEAFF. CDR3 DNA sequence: TGTGCCAGCAGTTCGCCCGGACAGGGGCACACTGAAGCTTTCTTT. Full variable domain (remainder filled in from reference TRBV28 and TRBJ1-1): DVKVTQSSRYLVKRTGEKVFLECVQDMDHENMFWYRQDPGLGLRLIYFSYDVKMKEKGDIPEGYSVSREKKERFSLILESASTNQTSMYLCASSSPGQGHTEAFFGQGTRLTVV.